This T cell receptor beta chain emerged from a study of cytomegalovirus exposure and HLA in healthy donors. Across the whole study: The roughly 130 validation repertoires used the same platform as the 666 first-cohort repertoires, a later analysis reported. Findings and caveats of the study: Rare sequences made up most TCRs, while some public TCRs were found in many donors. Researchers reported that a few CMV-associated chains were confirmed in vitro as CMV antigen-specific.

The sample holds one count of this clone. Its specificity is unknown. Different DNA sequences within this sample yield the same CDR3. It was the 120-subject validation cohort, separate from the roughly 700-subject first cohort, to which the donors belonged. Assay used: immunoSEQ multiplex PCR; TCRdb lists only in-frame clones, some missing. This sample has 200,000 to 300,000 clones, with 80% to 95% found just once. Per the germline V gene, CDR1 is SQVTM and CDR2 is ANQGSEA. V was clipped by 4 bases and J by 2 bases, with 4 bases between them. This CDR3 has 11 amino acids. The sequencing sample was made of PBMCs. The TCR sequence derives from a woman aged 30 to 39 in good health and CMV-seronegative. The rearrangement joins TRBV29-1 to TRBJ2-3; D gene ambiguous. CDR3: CSVGSTDTQYF. The CDR3 DNA sequence: TGCAGCGTTGGCTCCACAGATACGCAGTATTTT.